Listed here are 18 T cell receptor beta chains from one sample, sequenced in a study of OX40 agonist ivuxolimab in advanced cancers. Data came from immunoSEQ multiplex PCR; TCRdb stores just in-frame clones and leaves some out. The data hold about 36,000 clones, with just under 75% observed a single time. Source: CD4+ or CD8+ T cells sorted from blood, taken in a trial of the OX40 agonist ivuxolimab. The receptor source for this set is an adult with an advanced solid tumor such as melanoma, head and neck, liver or kidney cancer.

The genes are TRBV30 and TRBJ1-4; D is undetermined. Trimming shortened V by 0 bases and J by 1 base, and 12 bases separated the two germline ends. Germline V gives CDR1 GTSNPN, CDR2 SVGIG (reference sequence). The CDR3 has 16 residues. CDR3 sequence (DNA): TGTGCCTGGAGTGTCCCTTCCTGGGTAACTAATGAAAAACTGTTTTTT. Its protein product is CAWSVPSWVTNEKLFF.

This chain links TRBV6-1 with TRBJ2-1; no reliable D call. Trimming cost V 0 bases and J 3 bases, with 6 bases left between them. This CDR3 comprises 14 residues. Per germline, CDR1 MNHNS and CDR2 SASEGT. CDR3 in DNA: TGTGCCAGCAGTGAAGCTGCCAGCTACAATGAGCAGTTCTTC. Protein product: CASSEAASYNEQFF.

The CDR3 coding sequence is TGCGCCAGCAGCTTGACAGGACTCTCCTACAATGAGCAGTTCTTC. Residues: CASSLTGLSYNEQFF. The chain carries TRBV5-1 and TRBJ2-1, with D possibly called TRBD1 or TRBD2 (5 bases each). Trimming removed 1 base from V and 0 bases from J, with 8 bases in between. Per germline, CDR1 SGHRS and CDR2 YFSETQ. The CDR3 runs to 15 residues.

The chain has TRBV7-9 and TRBJ1-2; no firm D call. The V gene lost 2 bases and the J gene lost 2 bases, with 9 bases spanning the gap. Germline CDR1 and CDR2: SEHNR and FQNEAQ (reference sequence). This CDR3 is 14 amino acids long. CDR3 coding DNA: TGTGCCAGCAGCTTACTTGGCAGCAACTATGGCTACACCTTC. This translates into CASSLLGSNYGYTF.

Sample share makes this clone medium-sized. The V and J genes are TRBV18 and TRBJ1-6, with TRBD1 matching over 7 bases. V was pared by 3 bases and J by 7 bases, with 0 bases of the junction left unmatched. The CDR3 spans 13 residues. Germline V gene lookup returns CDR1 KGHSH and CDR2 LQKENI. The CDR3 is CASSPDRNSPLHF. DNA for the CDR3: TGTGCCAGCTCACCGGACAGGAATTCACCCCTCCACTTT.

The chain is built from TRBV21-1 and TRBJ2-1. TRBV21-1 is flagged as a pseudogene. The CDR3 is made up of 10 amino acids. The CDR3 region is CASREHEQFF. The CDR3, as DNA: TGTGCCAGCAGGGAACATGAGCAGTTCTTC.

This clone showed up just a few times. V and J are TRBV5-5 and TRBJ2-7; D might be TRBD2 (5 bases). Germline V gene lookup returns CDR1 SGHKS and CDR2 YYEKEE (reference sequence). Trimming removed 0 bases from V and 2 bases from J, with 9 bases in between. This CDR3 region has 14 residues. This CDR3 reads CASSLGSGAYEQYF. The CDR3 region has the DNA TGTGCCAGCAGCTTGGGATCCGGGGCCTACGAGCAGTACTTC.

This clone was detected only a few times. The rearrangement uses TRBV21-1 and TRBJ1-2; TRBD1, the table's D call, lacks a check against the DNA. TRBV21-1 is given as a pseudogene. The CDR3 contains 14 residues. The CDR3 nucleotides read TGTGCCAGCAGCAAAGTCACCCACACCTATGGCTACACCTTC. Its protein is CASSKVTHTYGYTF.

V gene TRBV21-1 combines with J gene TRBJ1-3; the table names TRBD1, a call not compared with the DNA. TRBV21-1 is annotated as a pseudogene. The CDR3 sequence is 15 residues long. In DNA form, the CDR3 reads TGTGCCAGCCATGCGACAGGCTTCTCTGGAAACACCATATATTTT. As protein: CASHATGFSGNTIYF.

J is TRBJ2-3 and V is TRBV5-6, with 9 nucleotides matching TRBD1. CDR1 and CDR2 from the germline V gene are SGHDT and YYEEEE. The CDR3 totals 16 residues. Germline trimming cut 4 bases from V and 0 bases from J; bases unmatched to any gene: 6. As DNA, the CDR3 is TGTGCCAGCAGCCGGTTGGGGACAGGGAGCACAGATACGCAGTATTTT. Translated: CASSRLGTGSTDTQYF.

This clone was counted between two and nine times. The chain joins TRBV5-6 to TRBJ1-2, with TRBD1 identical over 8 bases. Germline V gene lookup returns CDR1 SGHDT and CDR2 YYEEEE. There are 13 residues in the CDR3. V trimming: 0 bases; J trimming: 8 bases; junction bases outside the gene matches: 3. CDR3 sequence: CASSLGDRTGYTF. CDR3 in DNA: TGTGCCAGCAGCTTGGGGGACAGGACGGGCTACACCTTC. Filled out from reference TRBV5-6 and TRBJ1-2, the complete variable domain reads DAGVTQSPTHLIKTRGQQVTLRCSPKSGHDTVSWYQQALGQGPQFIFQYYEEEERQRGNFPDRFSGHQFPNYSSELNVNALLLGDSALYLCASSLGDRTGYTFGSGTRLTVV.

The chain employs TRBV9 and TRBJ1-1; 7 nucleotides match TRBD1. The CDR3 extends over 12 amino acids. The germline V gene encodes CDR1 SGDLS and CDR2 YYNGEE. V trimming: 2 bases; J trimming: 11 bases; junction bases outside the gene matches: 6. The CDR3 DNA reads as TGTGCCAGCAGCGTTGTGCAGGGACAGGCTTTCTTT. This translates into CASSVVQGQAFF.

The chain carries TRBV6-1 and TRBJ2-7, with 12 bases that match TRBD2. CDR3 length: 15 residues. Germline V gene lookup returns CDR1 MNHNS and CDR2 SASEGT. The ends lost 7 bases at V and 2 bases at J; junction bases unmatched: 6. The CDR3 region is CASKTSGGITYEQYF. CDR3 bases: TGTGCCAGCAAAACTAGCGGGGGGATCACCTACGAGCAGTACTTC.

The chain uses TRBV5-6 and TRBJ2-1, with D unclear. The CDR3 runs 18 residues. The germline V and J ends were trimmed by 0 bases and 4 bases, with 20 bases remaining between them. The germline V gene encodes CDR1 SGHDT and CDR2 YYEEEE. The CDR3 protein is CASSLAAYKNKRYNEQFF. The CDR3 nucleotides are TGTGCCAGCAGCTTGGCAGCCTACAAGAACAAAAGATACAATGAGCAGTTCTTC. Supplemented by reference TRBV5-6 and TRBJ2-1, the full variable domain reads DAGVTQSPTHLIKTRGQQVTLRCSPKSGHDTVSWYQQALGQGPQFIFQYYEEEERQRGNFPDRFSGHQFPNYSSELNVNALLLGDSALYLCASSLAAYKNKRYNEQFFGPGTRLTVL.

This chain uses TRBV5-1 with TRBJ1-1, with a possible D match to TRBD1 (5 bases). Trimming took off 2 bases at V and 1 base at J, with 9 bases between the two ends. Germline CDR1 reads SGHRS; CDR2 reads YFSETQ. The CDR3 is 14 amino acids. CDR3 in DNA: TGCGCCAGCAGCTTTCTCGACAGGAACACTGAAGCTTTCTTT. The encoded protein is CASSFLDRNTEAFF.

V gene TRBV5-1 combines with J gene TRBJ1-3; maybe TRBD1 (6 bases). Trimming stripped 2 bases from V and 0 bases from J, with 12 bases between. The CDR3 totals 16 residues. Germline CDR1 is SGHRS and CDR2 is YFSETQ. The CDR3 bases are TGCGCCAGCAGCTTAGCAGGGGCGAACTCTGGAAACACCATATATTTT. Its protein product is CASSLAGANSGNTIYF.

Sample share makes this clone medium-sized. The V and J genes are TRBV29-1 and TRBJ1-1, with 8 bases identical to TRBD1. The CDR3 is made up of 14 amino acids. The germline gives CDR1 SQVTM, CDR2 ANQGSEA. V was clipped by 2 bases and J by 5 bases; unmatched bases: 7. In nucleotides, the CDR3 is TGCAGCGTTGAAACGACAGGGGAAAAGACTGAAGCTTTCTTT. It translates to CSVETTGEKTEAFF.

As for this clone: The junction shows a germline mismatch at one end, possibly a read error. In the same sample, other DNA sequences code for this CDR3. This sequence joins TRBV5-4 and TRBJ1-3; no clear D gene. There are 15 residues in the CDR3. Germline loops: CDR1 SGHNT, CDR2 YYREEE (reference sequence). This chain's CDR3 is CASSLDGHSGNTIYF. CDR3 DNA sequence: TGCGCCAGCAGTTTGGACGGCCACTCTGGAAACACCATATATTTT.